Presented here are 8 T cell receptor beta chains from one specimen sequenced in a study of cytomegalovirus exposure and HLA in healthy donors. 60 Vbeta and 13 Jbeta primers were used in PCR. This table comes from immunoSEQ multiplex PCR, and its TCRdb copy is limited to in-frame clones, with some not included. The table records roughly 120,000 clones, 70% to 80% of them present only once. Sample: PBMCs. Receptors originate from a man aged 50 to 60 in good health and CMV-seropositive.

The chain couples TRBV5-4 to TRBJ2-3; TRBD2 agrees at 10 bases. Germline V gives CDR1 SGHNT, CDR2 YYREEE (reference sequence). V was pared by 1 base and J by 2 bases, with 4 bases of the junction left unmatched. This CDR3 contains 16 residues. The CDR3 DNA reads TGTGCCAGCAGCTTGAGGCTAGCGGGGGCCACAGATACGCAGTATTTT. The encoded protein is CASSLRLAGATDTQYF.

The chain carries TRBV7-9 and TRBJ2-7; D is possibly TRBD1 (6 bases). Germline lookup yields CDR1 SEHNR and CDR2 FQNEAQ (reference sequence). CDR3 length: 15 amino acids. Trimming removed 6 bases at V and 5 bases at J, with 20 bases between. CDR3 in amino acids: CASSLEGHRVHEQYF. The CDR3 DNA sequence: TGTGCCAGCAGTCTCGAAGGGCACAGGGTACACGAGCAGTACTTC.

This clone showed up just a few times. The likely explanation is a read error, given a far larger clone one base away. V is TRBV4-2 and J is TRBJ2-5; a weak D match, TRBD2 (7 bases). The CDR3 is made up of 15 amino acids. CDR1 and CDR2 (germline): LGHNA, YNFKEQ. Trimming removed 3 bases at V and 7 bases at J, with 18 bases between. The CDR3 nucleotides read TGTGCCAGCAGCCAGCGGGGGCACCTAGTGGGGACCCAGTACTTC. This encodes CASSQRGHLVGTQYF.

The chain joins TRBV5-1 to TRBJ2-5; 12 bases fit TRBD2. Germline loops: CDR1 SGHRS, CDR2 YFSETQ. This CDR3 has 22 amino acids. The J segment lost 4 bases and the V segment lost 2 bases, leaving 24 bases of the junction unmatched. CDR3 amino acids: CASSFKPGPWTSGEGKGETQYF. In nucleotides, the CDR3 is TGCGCCAGCAGCTTTAAACCGGGTCCTTGGACTAGCGGGGAGGGAAAAGGAGAGACCCAGTACTTC.

The V call is TRBV7-9, the J call TRBJ2-7; 12 bases fit TRBD2. The ends lost 0 bases at V and 3 bases at J; junction bases unmatched: 9. CDR1 and CDR2 from the germline V gene are SEHNR and FQNEAQ (reference sequence). This CDR3 contains 18 residues. The CDR3 spells CASSLAGLAGGPNYEQYF. CDR3 nucleotides: TGTGCCAGCAGCTTAGCGGGGCTAGCGGGAGGGCCTAACTACGAGCAGTACTTC.

On this clone: This CDR3 is also generated by other DNA sequences in the sample. In nucleotides, the CDR3 is TGCGCCAGCAGCATGGGTAGCTCCTACAATGAGCAGTTCTTC. It codes for CASSMGSSYNEQFF. The genes are TRBV5-1 and TRBJ2-1, with no clear D. The CDR3 runs to 14 residues. Trimming left V 4 bases short and J 0 bases short, with 8 bases between. CDR1 and CDR2 (germline): SGHRS, YFSETQ.

The chain uses TRBV28 and TRBJ2-3; 8 nucleotides match TRBD1. V shed 5 bases and J 2 bases; nucleotides not matched to a gene: 6. Germline-derived CDR1 and CDR2 are MDHEN and SYDVKM. The CDR3 covers 15 residues. The CDR3 DNA is TGTGCCAGCAGTCCTGGGACAGGACCCACAGATACGCAGTATTTT. Its protein product is CASSPGTGPTDTQYF. The full variable domain, with the rest looked up from reference TRBV28 and TRBJ2-3, is DVKVTQSSRYLVKRTGEKVFLECVQDMDHENMFWYRQDPGLGLRLIYFSYDVKMKEKGDIPEGYSVSREKKERFSLILESASTNQTSMYLCASSPGTGPTDTQYFGPGTRLTVL.

This clone was counted only a few times. V usage is TRBV6-6 and J usage is TRBJ2-7; 7 bases line up with TRBD2. The germline V gene encodes CDR1 MNHNY and CDR2 SVGAGI (reference sequence). The CDR3 consists of 15 residues. J lost 1 base, V lost 4 bases, and 7 bases had no gene match. The CDR3 spells CASSSRAGVSYEQYF. For the CDR3, the DNA is TGTGCCAGCAGTTCCAGGGCGGGAGTTTCCTACGAGCAGTACTTC.